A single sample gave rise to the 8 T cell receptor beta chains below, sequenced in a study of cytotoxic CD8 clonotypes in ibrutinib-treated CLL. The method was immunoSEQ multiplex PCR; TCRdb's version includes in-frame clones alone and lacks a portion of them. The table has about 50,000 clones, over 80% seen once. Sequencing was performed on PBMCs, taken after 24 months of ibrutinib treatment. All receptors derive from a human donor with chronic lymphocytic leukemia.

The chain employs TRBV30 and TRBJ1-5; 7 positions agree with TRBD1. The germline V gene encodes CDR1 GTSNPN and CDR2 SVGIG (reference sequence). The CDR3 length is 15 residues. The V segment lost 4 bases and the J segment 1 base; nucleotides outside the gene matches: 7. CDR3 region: CAWKTGRSSNQPQHF. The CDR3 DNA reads TGTGCCTGGAAGACAGGGAGATCGAGCAATCAGCCCCAGCATTTT.

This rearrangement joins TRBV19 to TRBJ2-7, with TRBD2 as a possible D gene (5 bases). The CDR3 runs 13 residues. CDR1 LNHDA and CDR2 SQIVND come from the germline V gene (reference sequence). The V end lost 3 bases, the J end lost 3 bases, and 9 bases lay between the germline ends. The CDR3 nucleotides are TGTGCCAGTAGTATTATTGGAGGCTACGAGCAGTACTTC. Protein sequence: CASSIIGGYEQYF. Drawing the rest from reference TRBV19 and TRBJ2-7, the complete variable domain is DGGITQSPKYLFRKEGQNVTLSCEQNLNHDAMYWYRQDPGQGLRLIYYSQIVNDFQKGDIAEGYSVSREKKESFPLTVTSAQKNPTAFYLCASSIIGGYEQYFGPGTRLTVT.

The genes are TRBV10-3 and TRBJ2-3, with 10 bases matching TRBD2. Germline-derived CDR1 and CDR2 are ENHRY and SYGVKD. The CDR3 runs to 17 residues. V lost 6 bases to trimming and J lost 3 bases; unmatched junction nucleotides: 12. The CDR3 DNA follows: TGTGCCATCAGGGACGATTCTAGCGGGAGTGCGACAGATACGCAGTATTTT. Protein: CAIRDDSSGSATDTQYF.

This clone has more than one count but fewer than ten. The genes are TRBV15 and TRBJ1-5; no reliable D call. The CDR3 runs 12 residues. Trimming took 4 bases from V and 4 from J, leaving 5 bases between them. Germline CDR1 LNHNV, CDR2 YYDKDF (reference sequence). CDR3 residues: CATSTLNQPQHF. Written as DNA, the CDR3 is TGTGCCACCAGCACACTAAATCAGCCCCAGCATTTT. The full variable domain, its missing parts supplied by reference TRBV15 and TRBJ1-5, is DAMVIQNPRYQVTQFGKPVTLSCSQTLNHNVMYWYQQKSSQAPKLLFHYYDKDFNNEADTPDNFQSRRPNTSFCFLDIRSPGLGDTAMYLCATSTLNQPQHFGDGTRLSIL.

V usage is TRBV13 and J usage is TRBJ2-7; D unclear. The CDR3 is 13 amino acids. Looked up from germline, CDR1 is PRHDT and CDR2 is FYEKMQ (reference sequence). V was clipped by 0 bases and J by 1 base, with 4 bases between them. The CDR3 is CASSLGPSYEQYF. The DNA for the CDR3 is TGTGCCAGCAGCTTAGGACCTTCCTACGAGCAGTACTTC.

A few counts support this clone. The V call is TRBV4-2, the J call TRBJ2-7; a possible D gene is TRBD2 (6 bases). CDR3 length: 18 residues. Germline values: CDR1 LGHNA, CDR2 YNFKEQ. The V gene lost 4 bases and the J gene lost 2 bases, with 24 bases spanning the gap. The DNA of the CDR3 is TGTGCCAGCAGCCCAGACGATCTGACGGGAGTAATCACCTACGAGCAGTACTTC. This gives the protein CASSPDDLTGVITYEQYF.

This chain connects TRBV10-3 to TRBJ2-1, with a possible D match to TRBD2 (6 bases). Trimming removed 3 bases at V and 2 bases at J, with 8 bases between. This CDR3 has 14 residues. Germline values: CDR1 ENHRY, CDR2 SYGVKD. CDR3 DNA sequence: TGTGCCATCAGTGATAGCGGTCCCTACAATGAGCAGTTCTTC. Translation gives CAISDSGPYNEQFF.

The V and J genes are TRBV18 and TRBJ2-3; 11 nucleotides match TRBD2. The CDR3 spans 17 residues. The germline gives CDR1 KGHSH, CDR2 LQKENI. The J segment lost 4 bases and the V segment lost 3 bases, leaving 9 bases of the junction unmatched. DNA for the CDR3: TGTGCCAGCTCACCGAAGGTGAATAGCGGGAGGGCAGATACGCAGTATTTT. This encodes CASSPKVNSGRADTQYF. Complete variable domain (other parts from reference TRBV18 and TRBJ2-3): NAGVMQNPRHLVRRRGQEARLRCSPMKGHSHVYWYRQLPEEGLKFMVYLQKENIIDESGMPKERFSAEFPKEGPSILRIQQVVRGDSAAYFCASSPKVNSGRADTQYFGPGTRLTVL.